This is a list of T cell receptor beta chains from one sample in a study of shared clonotypes between healthy human individuals. The method was immunoSEQ multiplex PCR; TCRdb's version includes in-frame clones alone and lacks a portion of them. The sample has millions of clones; around 93% are singletons. The material sequenced was naive CD8+ T cells from PBMCs. The source of these receptors is a man between 18 and 29 years old in good health. Some clones in this sample may be carry-over from other donors' samples. Each CDR3 is given with its conserved first and last residue. The order of the fields is clone size, V gene, D gene, J gene, CDR3 protein, CDR3 DNA. The D gene is left open where the match is weak. The size entry is marked missing in some rows and otherwise reads once, few, many or a size class.

clone size: -
V gene: TRBV6-5
D gene: TRBD2
J gene: TRBJ2-1
CDR3 protein: CASSTYGLDNEQFF
CDR3 DNA: TGTGCCAGCAGTACCTACGGACTAGACAATGAGCAGTTCTTC

clone size: -
V gene: TRBV6-5
D gene: -
J gene: TRBJ1-4
CDR3 protein: CASSLGNNEKLFF
CDR3 DNA: TGTGCCAGCAGTTTGGGCAATAATGAAAAACTGTTTTTT

clone size: -
V gene: TRBV27
D gene: -
J gene: TRBJ2-2
CDR3 protein: CASSSPASNTGELFF
CDR3 DNA: TGTGCCAGCAGTTCGCCGGCCTCGAACACCGGGGAGCTGTTTTTT

clone size: -
V gene: TRBV9
D gene: -
J gene: TRBJ2-5
CDR3 protein: CASSPNWGPSQETQYF
CDR3 DNA: TGTGCCAGCAGCCCCAACTGGGGCCCAAGCCAAGAGACCCAGTACTTC

clone size: -
V gene: TRBV28
D gene: TRBD1
J gene: TRBJ2-7
CDR3 protein: CASTPGQGASYEQYF
CDR3 DNA: TGTGCCAGCACCCCTGGACAGGGGGCTTCCTACGAGCAGTACTTC

clone size: -
V gene: TRBV6-5
D gene: -
J gene: TRBJ1-5
CDR3 protein: CASSPAGSNQPQHF
CDR3 DNA: TGTGCCAGCAGTCCCGCCGGTAGCAATCAGCCCCAGCATTTT

clone size: -
V gene: TRBV7-9
D gene: TRBD1
J gene: TRBJ2-7
CDR3 protein: CASSVRDRVHEQYF
CDR3 DNA: TGTGCCAGCAGCGTCCGGGACAGGGTCCACGAGCAGTACTTC

clone size: -
V gene: TRBV18
D gene: -
J gene: TRBJ1-3
CDR3 protein: CASSPAGSSGNTIYF
CDR3 DNA: TGTGCCAGCTCACCGGCAGGGAGCTCCGGAAACACCATATATTTT

clone size: -
V gene: TRBV5-1
D gene: TRBD2
J gene: TRBJ2-7
CDR3 protein: CASTSAGGPTHEQYF
CDR3 DNA: TGCGCCAGCACCTCTGCGGGAGGGCCGACCCACGAGCAGTACTTC

clone size: -
V gene: TRBV4-1
D gene: -
J gene: TRBJ2-2
CDR3 protein: CASSPPHLAPGDTGELFF
CDR3 DNA: TGCGCCAGCAGCCCGCCTCATTTAGCCCCGGGGGACACCGGGGAGCTGTTTTTT

clone size: -
V gene: TRBV7-6
D gene: TRBD2
J gene: TRBJ2-3
CDR3 protein: CASSLGLAGAGSTDTQYF
CDR3 DNA: TGTGCCAGCAGCTTAGGACTAGCGGGAGCCGGGTCCACAGATACGCAGTATTTT

clone size: -
V gene: TRBV6-5
D gene: TRBD1
J gene: TRBJ2-7
CDR3 protein: CASSYGDRGYEQYF
CDR3 DNA: TGTGCCAGCAGTTACGGGGACAGGGGGTACGAGCAGTACTTC

clone size: -
V gene: TRBV9
D gene: -
J gene: TRBJ2-7
CDR3 protein: CASSVRDFGEQYF
CDR3 DNA: TGTGCCAGCAGCGTCAGGGATTTCGGGGAGCAGTACTTC

clone size: few
V gene: TRBV28
D gene: -
J gene: TRBJ1-3
CDR3 protein: CASSKSGNTIYF
CDR3 DNA: TGTGCCAGCAGCAAATCTGGAAACACCATATATTTT

clone size: -
V gene: TRBV27
D gene: TRBD1
J gene: TRBJ2-7
CDR3 protein: CASSPTGSLYEQYF
CDR3 DNA: TGTGCCAGCAGTCCGACAGGGTCCTTATACGAGCAGTACTTC

clone size: -
V gene: TRBV7-9
D gene: TRBD2
J gene: TRBJ2-1
CDR3 protein: CASSLSGNIYNEQFF
CDR3 DNA: TGTGCCAGCAGCTTAAGCGGGAATATTTACAATGAGCAGTTCTTC

clone size: -
V gene: TRBV27
D gene: -
J gene: TRBJ2-7
CDR3 protein: CASSLYHGRGYEQYF
CDR3 DNA: TGTGCCAGCAGTTTATATCACGGGAGAGGCTACGAGCAGTACTTC

clone size: -
V gene: TRBV5-4
D gene: -
J gene: TRBJ1-1
CDR3 protein: CASSPGISAEAFF
CDR3 DNA: TGTGCCAGCAGCCCCGGAATTTCAGCTGAAGCTTTCTTT

clone size: -
V gene: TRBV14
D gene: TRBD1
J gene: TRBJ2-2
CDR3 protein: CASSQDITGGFTGELFF
CDR3 DNA: TGTGCCAGCAGCCAAGATATAACAGGGGGCTTCACCGGGGAGCTGTTTTTT

clone size: -
V gene: TRBV28
D gene: TRBD1
J gene: TRBJ1-5
CDR3 protein: CASSSIWDRDEDQPQHF
CDR3 DNA: TGTGCCAGCAGTTCAATCTGGGACAGGGATGAAGATCAGCCCCAGCATTTT

clone size: -
V gene: TRBV7-8
D gene: -
J gene: TRBJ2-5
CDR3 protein: CASSLPGAGETQYF
CDR3 DNA: TGTGCCAGCAGCTTACCCGGGGCGGGCGAGACCCAGTACTTC

clone size: -
V gene: TRBV11-2
D gene: -
J gene: TRBJ1-2
CDR3 protein: CASSPRLGWNYGYTF
CDR3 DNA: TGTGCCAGCAGCCCAAGACTGGGGTGGAACTATGGCTACACCTTC

clone size: -
V gene: TRBV4-3
D gene: -
J gene: TRBJ2-1
CDR3 protein: CASSQDWTPDYNEQFF
CDR3 DNA: TGCGCCAGCAGCCAAGATTGGACACCCGACTACAATGAGCAGTTCTTC

clone size: -
V gene: TRBV29-1
D gene: -
J gene: TRBJ2-7
CDR3 protein: CSVLGAGRSYEQYF
CDR3 DNA: TGCAGCGTCCTGGGGGCAGGGAGGTCCTACGAGCAGTACTTC

clone size: -
V gene: TRBV9
D gene: TRBD1
J gene: TRBJ1-1
CDR3 protein: CASSVVVETGSFAEAFF
CDR3 DNA: TGTGCCAGCAGCGTAGTGGTGGAGACAGGGTCATTCGCTGAAGCTTTCTTT

clone size: -
V gene: TRBV30
D gene: -
J gene: TRBJ1-1
CDR3 protein: CAWTLGGGREAFF
CDR3 DNA: TGTGCCTGGACCTTAGGGGGGGGTCGGGAAGCTTTCTTT

clone size: -
V gene: TRBV27
D gene: -
J gene: TRBJ2-5
CDR3 protein: CASSFSQSGRTQYF
CDR3 DNA: TGTGCCAGCAGTTTCTCCCAAAGTGGGAGGACCCAGTACTTC

clone size: -
V gene: TRBV25-1
D gene: TRBD2
J gene: TRBJ2-7
CDR3 protein: CASRSRGDYEQYF
CDR3 DNA: TGTGCCAGCAGATCACGGGGGGACTACGAGCAGTACTTC

clone size: -
V gene: TRBV25-1
D gene: -
J gene: TRBJ1-4
CDR3 protein: CASSSSGEGANEKLFF
CDR3 DNA: TGTGCCAGCAGTTCCTCTGGGGAGGGAGCTAATGAAAAACTGTTTTTT

clone size: -
V gene: TRBV9
D gene: TRBD2
J gene: TRBJ2-7
CDR3 protein: CASSPKPGLAGEQYF
CDR3 DNA: TGTGCCAGCAGTCCCAAACCGGGACTAGCTGGGGAGCAGTACTTC

clone size: -
V gene: TRBV7-6
D gene: TRBD2
J gene: TRBJ2-3
CDR3 protein: CASSLGRGADTQYF
CDR3 DNA: TGTGCCAGCAGCTTAGGCCGGGGGGCAGATACGCAGTATTTT

clone size: -
V gene: TRBV27
D gene: -
J gene: TRBJ1-4
CDR3 protein: CASSLLYSYNEKLFF
CDR3 DNA: TGTGCCAGCAGTTTATTATACAGCTATAATGAAAAACTGTTTTTT

clone size: -
V gene: TRBV28
D gene: -
J gene: TRBJ1-1
CDR3 protein: CASSLGQSAEAFF
CDR3 DNA: TGTGCCAGCAGTTTAGGACAGAGCGCTGAAGCTTTCTTT

clone size: -
V gene: TRBV28
D gene: -
J gene: TRBJ2-7
CDR3 protein: CASRTWASSVEQYF
CDR3 DNA: TGTGCCAGCAGGACGTGGGCCTCCAGTGTAGAGCAGTACTTC

clone size: -
V gene: TRBV27
D gene: -
J gene: TRBJ2-5
CDR3 protein: CASSLGPGYQETQYF
CDR3 DNA: TGTGCCAGCAGTTTAGGGCCGGGCTACCAAGAGACCCAGTACTTC

clone size: -
V gene: TRBV4-1
D gene: -
J gene: TRBJ1-3
CDR3 protein: CASSQDNKIPFSGNTIYF
CDR3 DNA: TGCGCCAGCAGCCAAGATAACAAAATACCATTCTCTGGAAACACCATATATTTT

clone size: -
V gene: TRBV18
D gene: -
J gene: TRBJ2-2
CDR3 protein: CASSYGGTGELFF
CDR3 DNA: TGTGCCAGCTCGTACGGCGGCACCGGGGAGCTGTTTTTT

clone size: -
V gene: TRBV10-1
D gene: TRBD2
J gene: TRBJ2-7
CDR3 protein: CASSESGSIYEQYF
CDR3 DNA: TGCGCCAGCAGTGAGAGCGGGAGTATCTACGAGCAGTACTTC

clone size: -
V gene: TRBV6-6
D gene: -
J gene: TRBJ2-2
CDR3 protein: CASSSILSTGELFF
CDR3 DNA: TGTGCCAGCAGTTCTATTCTCTCCACCGGGGAGCTGTTTTTT

clone size: -
V gene: TRBV13
D gene: TRBD2
J gene: TRBJ2-7
CDR3 protein: CASSATSWDHEQYF
CDR3 DNA: TGTGCCAGCAGCGCGACTAGCTGGGACCACGAGCAGTACTTC

clone size: -
V gene: TRBV4-1
D gene: TRBD2
J gene: TRBJ2-7
CDR3 protein: CASSQDDPGLAGGPYEQYF
CDR3 DNA: TGCGCCAGCAGCCAAGATGACCCGGGACTAGCGGGAGGGCCTTACGAGCAGTACTTC

clone size: -
V gene: TRBV7-8
D gene: -
J gene: TRBJ1-2
CDR3 protein: CASSLEVTYGYTF
CDR3 DNA: TGTGCCAGCAGCTTAGAGGTCACTTATGGCTACACCTTC

clone size: -
V gene: TRBV29-1
D gene: TRBD2
J gene: TRBJ2-7
CDR3 protein: CSALRLAETSYEQYF
CDR3 DNA: TGCAGCGCCCTAAGACTAGCGGAGACCTCCTACGAGCAGTACTTC